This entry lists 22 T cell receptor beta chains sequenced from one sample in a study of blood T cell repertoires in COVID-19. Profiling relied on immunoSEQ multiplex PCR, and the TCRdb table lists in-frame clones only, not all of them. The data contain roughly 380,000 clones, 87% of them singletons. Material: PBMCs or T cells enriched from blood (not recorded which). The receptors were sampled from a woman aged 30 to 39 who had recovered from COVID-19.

CDR3 residues: CASSEFTGTEQFF. Here the CDR3 DNA reads TGTGCCAGCAGTGAGTTTACGGGAACCGAGCAGTTCTTC. The rearrangement links TRBV2 to TRBJ2-1, with D tentatively TRBD2 (5 bases). With 3 bases removed from V and 10 bases from J, the gap between germline ends came to 13 bases. CDR1 is SNHLY, CDR2 FYNNEI, per germline. CDR3 length: 13 residues.

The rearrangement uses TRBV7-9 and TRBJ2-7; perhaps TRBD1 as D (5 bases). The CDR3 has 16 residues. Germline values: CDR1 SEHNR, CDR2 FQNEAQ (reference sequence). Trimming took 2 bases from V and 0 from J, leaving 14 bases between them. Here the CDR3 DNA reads TGTGCCAGCAGCTTACGCGTTGGGGCTTACTCCTACGAGCAGTACTTC. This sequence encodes CASSLRVGAYSYEQYF.

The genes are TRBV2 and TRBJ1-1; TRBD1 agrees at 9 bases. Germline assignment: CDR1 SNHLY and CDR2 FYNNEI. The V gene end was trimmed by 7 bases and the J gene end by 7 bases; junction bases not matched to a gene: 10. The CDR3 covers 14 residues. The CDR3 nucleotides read TGTGCCAGCATGCCGGGACAGGGTCTCGATGAAGCTTTCTTT. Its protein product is CASMPGQGLDEAFF.

The DNA of the CDR3 is TGTGCTAGTGGTTTGCTTCCCGGGACAGGGGCCTACAATGAGCAGTTCTTC. Translated: CASGLLPGTGAYNEQFF. The chain combines TRBV12-5 with TRBJ2-1; 10 nucleotides align to TRBD1. V was pared by 2 bases and J by 2 bases, with 6 bases of the junction left unmatched. This CDR3 region has 17 residues. Germline V CDR1 and CDR2: LGHNT, FRNRAP. The variable domain in full, with the rest retrieved from reference TRBV12-5 and TRBJ2-1, is DARVTQTPRHKVTEMGQEVTMRCQPILGHNTVFWYRQTMMQGLELLAYFRNRAPLDDSGMPKDRFSAEMPDATLATLKIQPSEPRDSAVYFCASGLLPGTGAYNEQFFGPGTRLTVL.

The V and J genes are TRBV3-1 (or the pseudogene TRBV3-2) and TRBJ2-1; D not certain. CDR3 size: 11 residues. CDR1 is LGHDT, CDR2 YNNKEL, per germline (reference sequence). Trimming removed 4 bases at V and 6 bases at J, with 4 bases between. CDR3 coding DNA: TGTGCCAGCAGCCTCATCAATGAGCAGTTCTTC. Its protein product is CASSLINEQFF.

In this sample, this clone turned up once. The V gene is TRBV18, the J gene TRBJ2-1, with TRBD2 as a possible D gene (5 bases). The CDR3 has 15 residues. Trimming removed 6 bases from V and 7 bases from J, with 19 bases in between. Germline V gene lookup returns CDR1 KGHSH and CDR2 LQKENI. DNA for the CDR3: TGTGCCAGCTCCCCCCCGAGGGCGGAATTAAATGAGCAGTTCTTC. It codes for CASSPPRAELNEQFF.

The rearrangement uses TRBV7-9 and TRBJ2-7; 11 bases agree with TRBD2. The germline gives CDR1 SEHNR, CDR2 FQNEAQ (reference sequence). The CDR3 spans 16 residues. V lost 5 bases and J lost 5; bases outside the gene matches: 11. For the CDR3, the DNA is TGTGCCAGCAGCCCCACCTTAGCGGGGGGGCCCCACGAGCAGTACTTC. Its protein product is CASSPTLAGGPHEQYF.

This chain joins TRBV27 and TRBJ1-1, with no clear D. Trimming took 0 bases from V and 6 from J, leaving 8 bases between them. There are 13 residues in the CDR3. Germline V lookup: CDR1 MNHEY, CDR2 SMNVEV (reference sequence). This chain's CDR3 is CASSLSRISEAFF. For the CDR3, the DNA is TGTGCCAGCAGTTTATCCAGAATTTCTGAAGCTTTCTTT.

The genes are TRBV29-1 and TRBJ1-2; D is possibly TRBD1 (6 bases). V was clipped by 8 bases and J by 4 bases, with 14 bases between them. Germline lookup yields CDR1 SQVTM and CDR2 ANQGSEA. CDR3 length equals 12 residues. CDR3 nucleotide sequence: TGCAGCAGTACAGGGTGGGGCTATGGCTACACCTTC. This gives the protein CSSTGWGYGYTF. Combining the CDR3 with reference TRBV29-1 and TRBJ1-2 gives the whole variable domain SAVISQKPSRDICQRGTSLTIQCQVDSQVTMMFWYRQQPGQSLTLIATANQGSEATYESGFVIDKFPISRPNLTFSTLTVSNMSPEDSSIYLCSSTGWGYGYTFGSGTRLTVV.

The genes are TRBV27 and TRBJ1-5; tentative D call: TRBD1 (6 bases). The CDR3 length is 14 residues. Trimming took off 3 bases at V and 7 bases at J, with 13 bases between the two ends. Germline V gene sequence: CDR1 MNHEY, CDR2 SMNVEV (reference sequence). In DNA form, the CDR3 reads TGTGCCAGCAGTTTCGGAGGGGGGGGGCAGCCCCAGCATTTT. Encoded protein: CASSFGGGGQPQHF.

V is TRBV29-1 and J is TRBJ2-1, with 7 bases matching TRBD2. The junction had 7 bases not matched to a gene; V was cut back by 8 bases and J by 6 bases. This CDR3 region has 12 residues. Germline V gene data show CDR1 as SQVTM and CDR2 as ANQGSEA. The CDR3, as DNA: TGCAGCACGTTGAAGCGGGGCAATGAGCAGTTCTTC. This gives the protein CSTLKRGNEQFF.

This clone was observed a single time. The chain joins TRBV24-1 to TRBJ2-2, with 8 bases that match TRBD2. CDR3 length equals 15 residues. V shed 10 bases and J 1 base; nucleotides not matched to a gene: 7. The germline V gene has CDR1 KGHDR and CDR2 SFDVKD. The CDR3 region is CATGQSGGNTGELFF. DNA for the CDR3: TGTGCCACTGGCCAGAGCGGGGGGAACACCGGGGAGCTGTTTTTT.

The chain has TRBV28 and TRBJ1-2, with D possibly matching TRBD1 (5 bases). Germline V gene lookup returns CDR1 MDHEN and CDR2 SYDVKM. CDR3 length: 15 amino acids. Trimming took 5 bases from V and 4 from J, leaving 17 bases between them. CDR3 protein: CASSLSTGTVYGYTF. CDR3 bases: TGTGCCAGCAGTCTTTCAACAGGAACCGTCTATGGCTACACCTTC.

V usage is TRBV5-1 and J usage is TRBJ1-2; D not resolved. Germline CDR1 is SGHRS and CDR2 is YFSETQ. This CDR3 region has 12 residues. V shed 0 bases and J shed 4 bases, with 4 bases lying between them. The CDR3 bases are TGCGCCAGCAGCTTGGGGAGCTATGGCTACACCTTC. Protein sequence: CASSLGSYGYTF.

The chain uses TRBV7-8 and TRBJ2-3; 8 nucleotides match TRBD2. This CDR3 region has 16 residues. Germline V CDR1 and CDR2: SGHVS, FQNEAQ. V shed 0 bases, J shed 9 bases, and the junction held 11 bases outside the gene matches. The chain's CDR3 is CASSLATGLVAMTQYF. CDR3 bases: TGTGCCAGCAGCTTAGCGACGGGACTAGTGGCAATGACGCAGTATTTT.

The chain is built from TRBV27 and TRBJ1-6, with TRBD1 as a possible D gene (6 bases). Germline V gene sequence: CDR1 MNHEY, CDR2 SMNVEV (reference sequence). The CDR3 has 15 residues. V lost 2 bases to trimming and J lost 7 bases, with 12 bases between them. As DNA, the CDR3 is TGTGCCAGCAGTTTAAAGGGACAACGGAATTCACCCCTCCACTTT. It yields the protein CASSLKGQRNSPLHF.

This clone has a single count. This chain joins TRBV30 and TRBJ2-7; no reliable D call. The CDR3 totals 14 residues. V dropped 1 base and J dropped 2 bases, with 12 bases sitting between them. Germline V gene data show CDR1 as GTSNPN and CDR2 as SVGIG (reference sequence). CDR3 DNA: TGTGCCTGGAGTGAGGCAGGCCATACCTACGAGCAGTACTTC. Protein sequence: CAWSEAGHTYEQYF. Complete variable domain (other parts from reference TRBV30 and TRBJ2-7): SQTIHQWPATLVQPVGSPLSLECTVEGTSNPNLYWYRQAAGRGLQLLFYSVGIGQISSEVPQNLSASRPQDRQFILSSKKLLLSDSGFYLCAWSEAGHTYEQYFGPGTRLTVT.

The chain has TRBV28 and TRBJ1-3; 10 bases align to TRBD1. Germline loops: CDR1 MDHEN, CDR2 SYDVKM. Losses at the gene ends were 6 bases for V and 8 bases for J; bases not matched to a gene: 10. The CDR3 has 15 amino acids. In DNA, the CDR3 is TGTGCCAGCAGACTGCCCGGACAGGGGGGGCACACCATATATTTT. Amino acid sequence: CASRLPGQGGHTIYF.

CDR3 coding DNA: TGCGCCAGCAGCCAAGAAGGGACAGGGACCTACGAGCAGTACTTC. This translates into CASSQEGTGTYEQYF. The rearrangement uses TRBV4-1 and TRBJ2-7; 9 nucleotides match TRBD1. V lost 0 bases, J lost 2 bases, and 2 bases stayed unmatched. This CDR3 spans 15 amino acids. Germline V lookup: CDR1 MGHRA, CDR2 YSYEKL.

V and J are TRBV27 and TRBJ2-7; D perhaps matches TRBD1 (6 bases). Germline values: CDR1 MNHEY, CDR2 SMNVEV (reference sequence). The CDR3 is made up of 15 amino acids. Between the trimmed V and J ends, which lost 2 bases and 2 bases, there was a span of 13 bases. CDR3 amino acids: CASSLATGSAYEQYF. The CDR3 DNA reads TGTGCCAGCAGTTTAGCAACAGGGAGCGCCTACGAGCAGTACTTC.

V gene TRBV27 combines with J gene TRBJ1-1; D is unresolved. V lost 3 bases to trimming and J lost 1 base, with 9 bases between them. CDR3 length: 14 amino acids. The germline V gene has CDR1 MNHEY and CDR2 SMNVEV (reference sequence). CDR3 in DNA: TGTGCCAGCAGTTTCCTTGCGGGGAACACTGAAGCTTTCTTT. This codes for CASSFLAGNTEAFF.

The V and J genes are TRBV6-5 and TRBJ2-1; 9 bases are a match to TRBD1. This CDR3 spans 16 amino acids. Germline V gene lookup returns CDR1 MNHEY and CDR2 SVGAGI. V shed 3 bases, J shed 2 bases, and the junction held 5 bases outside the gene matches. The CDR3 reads CASSYSRQGAYNEQFF. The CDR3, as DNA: TGTGCCAGCAGTTATAGTCGACAGGGGGCCTACAATGAGCAGTTCTTC.